These 17 T cell receptor beta chains share one sample of origin, sequenced in a study of cytomegalovirus exposure and HLA in healthy donors. PCR amplification relied on 60 Vbeta primers (plus 13 Jbeta primers). Assay used: immunoSEQ multiplex PCR; TCRdb lists only in-frame clones, some missing. In the table there are more than 150,000 clones, more than 65% of which are singletons. The sequencing input was PBMCs. Receptor source: a girl aged 5-17 years in good health and CMV-seropositive.

This chain uses TRBV15 with TRBJ1-6; D is ambiguous. V lost 0 bases and J 9 bases, leaving 18 bases between the germline ends. In germline, CDR1 is LNHNV, CDR2 YYDKDF (reference sequence). The CDR3 runs to 17 residues. In nucleotides, the CDR3 is TGTGCCACCAGCAGAGATGAGTGGCCCCTTAGCATTTCACCCCTCCACTTT. Protein sequence: CATSRDEWPLSISPLHF.

With respect to this clone: Within the sample, other DNA sequences also encode this same CDR3. The CDR3 sequence: CASSIQGGGQPQHF. CDR3 nucleotide sequence: TGTGCCAGTAGTATACAGGGTGGCGGTCAGCCCCAGCATTTT. The V gene is TRBV19, the J gene TRBJ1-5, with D perhaps TRBD1 (5 bases). Germline CDR1 is LNHDA and CDR2 is SQIVND (reference sequence). The CDR3 is made up of 14 amino acids. V lost 2 bases, J lost 6 bases, and 11 bases lay in between.

The V and J genes are TRBV5-1 and TRBJ2-1, with 11 positions matching TRBD2. Per germline, CDR1 SGHRS and CDR2 YFSETQ. Trimming at V came to 5 bases and at J to 0 bases, leaving 13 bases not matched to a gene. The CDR3 loop spans 19 amino acids. CDR3 residues: CASSYIAGGRISSYNEQFF. In DNA, the CDR3 is TGCGCCAGCAGTTATATAGCGGGGGGGAGAATAAGCTCCTACAATGAGCAGTTCTTC. Complete variable domain (other parts from reference TRBV5-1 and TRBJ2-1): KAGVTQTPRYLIKTRGQQVTLSCSPISGHRSVSWYQQTPGQGLQFLFEYFSETQRNKGNFPGRFSGRQFSNSRSEMNVSTLELGDSALYLCASSYIAGGRISSYNEQFFGPGTRLTVL.

The DNA of the CDR3 is TGTGCCAGCAGATCCGAGACAGAGCGCTCTAACTATGGCTACACCTTC. Residues: CASRSETERSNYGYTF. The chain employs TRBV7-8 and TRBJ1-2, with a weak D call TRBD1 (5 bases). The germline gives CDR1 SGHVS, CDR2 FQNEAQ. V was clipped by 6 bases and J by 0 bases, with 17 bases between them. The CDR3 sequence is 16 residues long.

This chain joins TRBV5-8 and TRBJ1-1, with D perhaps TRBD1 (6 bases). V shed 3 bases and J shed 0 bases, with 18 bases lying between them. Germline-derived CDR1 and CDR2 are SGHTS and YDEGEE. This CDR3 contains 17 residues. The CDR3 loop is CASSSDQGPDMNTEAFF. CDR3 bases: TGTGCCAGCAGCTCGGATCAGGGGCCCGACATGAACACTGAAGCTTTCTTT.

Notes on this clone: Other DNA sequences of this sample code for an identical CDR3. V and J are TRBV4-2 and TRBJ2-7; TRBD2 agrees at 7 bases. The CDR3 has 15 amino acids. The J segment lost 1 base and the V segment lost 4 bases, leaving 7 bases of the junction unmatched. CDR1 LGHNA and CDR2 YNFKEQ come from the germline V gene. The CDR3 loop reads CASSPFGGESYEQYF. CDR3 nucleotides: TGTGCCAGCAGCCCCTTTGGGGGGGAGTCCTACGAGCAGTACTTC.

The chain recombines TRBV12-5 with TRBJ1-5, with D perhaps matching TRBD1 (6 bases). The ends were cut back, 1 base at V and 0 bases at J, with 10 bases in the middle. Germline lookup yields CDR1 LGHNT and CDR2 FRNRAP. The CDR3 spans 16 residues. The CDR3 DNA sequence: TGTGCTAGTGGTTTGGCACAGGGAAATAGCAATCAGCCCCAGCATTTT. It specifies CASGLAQGNSNQPQHF.

In its sample, this clone ranks as medium-sized. V is TRBV2 and J is TRBJ2-3; 9 nucleotides line up with TRBD2. The CDR3 runs 16 residues. The germline CDR1 and CDR2 sequences are SNHLY and FYNNEI. V lost 8 bases to trimming and J lost 8 bases; unmatched junction nucleotides: 17. CDR3 amino acids: CASGKWLGGGAVTQYF. The CDR3 nucleotides read TGTGCCAGCGGGAAGTGGTTGGGCGGGGGGGCCGTTACGCAGTATTTT.

The chain carries TRBV6-6 and TRBJ2-5; D gene unclear. The end of the DNA fits TRBJ2-7 better, so the J call may be wrong. CDR3 length: 14 residues. Per germline, CDR1 MNHNY and CDR2 SVGAGI (reference sequence). The CDR3 nucleotides read TGTGCCAGCAGTTACTCAGGCGGATTCTACGAGCAGTACTTC. This codes for CASSYSGGFYEQYF.

CDR3 loop: CASSILGTGVVSNQPQHF. CDR3 nucleotide sequence: TGTGCCAGTAGTATTCTCGGGACAGGGGTGGTTAGCAATCAGCCCCAGCATTTT. The V and J genes are TRBV19 and TRBJ1-5; 10 bases match TRBD1. V dropped 3 bases and J dropped 0; count of bases not matched to a gene: 8. This CDR3 region has 18 residues. Germline loops: CDR1 LNHDA, CDR2 SQIVND (reference sequence). Filled out from reference TRBV19 and TRBJ1-5, the complete variable domain reads DGGITQSPKYLFRKEGQNVTLSCEQNLNHDAMYWYRQDPGQGLRLIYYSQIVNDFQKGDIAEGYSVSREKKESFPLTVTSAQKNPTAFYLCASSILGTGVVSNQPQHFGDGTRLSIL.

This chain connects TRBV29-1 to TRBJ1-1; 8 bases align to TRBD1. The CDR3 is 11 amino acids. V shed 8 bases and J 11 bases; nucleotides not matched to a gene: 10. The germline V gene encodes CDR1 SQVTM and CDR2 ANQGSEA. The CDR3 DNA reads TGCAGCTTAGGACAGGGTGAATCTGCTTTCTTT. Translated: CSLGQGESAFF. Drawing the rest from reference TRBV29-1 and TRBJ1-1, the complete variable domain is SAVISQKPSRDICQRGTSLTIQCQVDSQVTMMFWYRQQPGQSLTLIATANQGSEATYESGFVIDKFPISRPNLTFSTLTVSNMSPEDSSIYLCSLGQGESAFFGQGTRLTVV.

The count of this clone is one. This chain links TRBV6-5 with TRBJ1-3, with D unclear. V was trimmed by 6 bases and J by 0 bases, leaving 6 bases between them. Germline V gene lookup returns CDR1 MNHEY and CDR2 SVGAGI. The CDR3 contains 13 residues. CDR3 DNA sequence: TGTGCCAGCAGACAGAGCTCTGGAAACACCATATATTTT. Amino acids: CASRQSSGNTIYF.

This chain connects TRBV14 to TRBJ2-1; 8 bases fit TRBD1. J was trimmed by 8 bases and V by 3 bases; bases with no gene match: 15. The CDR3 runs 17 residues. Germline lookup yields CDR1 SGHDN and CDR2 FVKESK. The CDR3 region has the DNA TGTGCCAGCAGCCACGGACAGGGTCAATCGTTGGTCGATGAGCAGTTCTTC. Translation: CASSHGQGQSLVDEQFF.

V is TRBV6-5 and J is TRBJ2-1, with D possibly TRBD2 on 6 matching bases. Germline V gene data show CDR1 as MNHEY and CDR2 as SVGAGI. This CDR3 is built from 12 residues. The V end was cut by 7 bases, the J end by 9 bases, with 13 bases between. CDR3 loop: CASTTSGGEQFF. CDR3 nucleotide sequence: TGTGCCAGCACCACGTCCGGGGGTGAGCAGTTCTTC.

Only a few counts were recorded for this clone. The chain recombines TRBV5-1 with TRBJ2-1, with D maybe TRBD1 (5 bases). This CDR3 is 12 amino acids long. V was clipped by 3 bases and J by 8 bases, with 9 bases between them. Germline V gene sequence: CDR1 SGHRS, CDR2 YFSETQ. The CDR3 spells CASSYQGDEQFF. DNA of the CDR3: TGCGCCAGCAGCTACCAGGGTGATGAGCAGTTCTTC.

The chain is built from TRBV5-1 and TRBJ1-4; no reliable D call. In germline, CDR1 is SGHRS, CDR2 YFSETQ. V lost 0 bases and J lost 6, with 9 bases in between. The CDR3 has 14 residues. CDR3 loop: CASSLDSADEKLFF. The CDR3 region has the DNA TGCGCCAGCAGCTTGGATTCGGCGGATGAAAAACTGTTTTTT. Supplemented by reference TRBV5-1 and TRBJ1-4, the full variable domain reads KAGVTQTPRYLIKTRGQQVTLSCSPISGHRSVSWYQQTPGQGLQFLFEYFSETQRNKGNFPGRFSGRQFSNSRSEMNVSTLELGDSALYLCASSLDSADEKLFFGSGTQLSVL.

V gene TRBV7-9 combines with J gene TRBJ1-2; TRBD1 matches 7 bases. Germline values: CDR1 SEHNR, CDR2 FQNEAQ (reference sequence). The CDR3 sequence is 13 residues long. J gave up 2 bases and V 5 bases, and 2 bases lay outside the gene matches. This chain's CDR3 is CASSPTGNYGYTF. The CDR3 DNA reads TGTGCCAGCAGCCCGACAGGGAACTATGGCTACACCTTC.